These 4 T cell receptor beta chains originate from one sample sequenced in a study of OX40 agonist ivuxolimab in advanced cancers. The table came from immunoSEQ multiplex PCR; TCRdb's copy has only in-frame clones and leaves some out. Among approximately 100,000 clones, roughly 89% were seen once, and the ten largest hold under 0.55%. The input for sequencing was CD4+ or CD8+ T cells sorted from blood, taken in a trial of the OX40 agonist ivuxolimab. The receptors originated from an adult with an advanced solid tumor such as melanoma, head and neck, liver or kidney cancer.

The V gene is TRBV11-3, the J gene TRBJ2-1, with 13 bases that match TRBD2. The trim removed 4 bases at V and 5 bases at J, leaving 2 bases unmatched. There are 15 residues in the CDR3. Per the germline V gene, CDR1 is SGHNT and CDR2 is YENEEA. The CDR3 DNA reads as TGTGCCAGCAGCTCCGGACTAGCGGGGGACAATGAGCAGTTCTTC. As protein: CASSSGLAGDNEQFF.

This chain uses TRBV28 with TRBJ1-6; weak D call: TRBD1 (5 bases). The ends were cut back, 3 bases at V and 6 bases at J, with 12 bases in the middle. In germline, CDR1 is MDHEN, CDR2 SYDVKM. CDR3 length equals 15 residues. Written as DNA, the CDR3 is TGTGCCAGCAGTTTTTCGGCAGGGTTTAATTCACCCCTCCACTTT. Protein: CASSFSAGFNSPLHF.

This clone was observed a handful of times. This CDR3 fails to terminate in the conserved phenylalanine or tryptophan, so it likely reflects a read error. The chain uses TRBV4-1 and TRBJ1-6; possibly TRBD1 for D (6 bases). Trimming pared 5 bases from V and 5 bases from J, leaving 13 bases between. CDR1 MGHRA and CDR2 YSYEKL come from the germline V gene. The CDR3 contains 15 residues. The DNA of the CDR3 is TGCGCCAGCAGCTGGACAGCTTATGATAATTCACCCCTCCACCTT. Translation gives CASSWTAYDNSPLHL.

V is TRBV7-2 and J is TRBJ2-7; 11 bases align to TRBD1. CDR3 length: 15 amino acids. With 4 bases clipped from V and 5 bases from J, the junction kept 7 bases outside the gene matches. CDR1 SGHTA and CDR2 FQGNSA come from the germline V gene. CDR3 residues: CASSSRWTGGDEQYF. CDR3 DNA: TGTGCCAGCAGCTCCCGGTGGACAGGGGGCGACGAGCAGTACTTC.